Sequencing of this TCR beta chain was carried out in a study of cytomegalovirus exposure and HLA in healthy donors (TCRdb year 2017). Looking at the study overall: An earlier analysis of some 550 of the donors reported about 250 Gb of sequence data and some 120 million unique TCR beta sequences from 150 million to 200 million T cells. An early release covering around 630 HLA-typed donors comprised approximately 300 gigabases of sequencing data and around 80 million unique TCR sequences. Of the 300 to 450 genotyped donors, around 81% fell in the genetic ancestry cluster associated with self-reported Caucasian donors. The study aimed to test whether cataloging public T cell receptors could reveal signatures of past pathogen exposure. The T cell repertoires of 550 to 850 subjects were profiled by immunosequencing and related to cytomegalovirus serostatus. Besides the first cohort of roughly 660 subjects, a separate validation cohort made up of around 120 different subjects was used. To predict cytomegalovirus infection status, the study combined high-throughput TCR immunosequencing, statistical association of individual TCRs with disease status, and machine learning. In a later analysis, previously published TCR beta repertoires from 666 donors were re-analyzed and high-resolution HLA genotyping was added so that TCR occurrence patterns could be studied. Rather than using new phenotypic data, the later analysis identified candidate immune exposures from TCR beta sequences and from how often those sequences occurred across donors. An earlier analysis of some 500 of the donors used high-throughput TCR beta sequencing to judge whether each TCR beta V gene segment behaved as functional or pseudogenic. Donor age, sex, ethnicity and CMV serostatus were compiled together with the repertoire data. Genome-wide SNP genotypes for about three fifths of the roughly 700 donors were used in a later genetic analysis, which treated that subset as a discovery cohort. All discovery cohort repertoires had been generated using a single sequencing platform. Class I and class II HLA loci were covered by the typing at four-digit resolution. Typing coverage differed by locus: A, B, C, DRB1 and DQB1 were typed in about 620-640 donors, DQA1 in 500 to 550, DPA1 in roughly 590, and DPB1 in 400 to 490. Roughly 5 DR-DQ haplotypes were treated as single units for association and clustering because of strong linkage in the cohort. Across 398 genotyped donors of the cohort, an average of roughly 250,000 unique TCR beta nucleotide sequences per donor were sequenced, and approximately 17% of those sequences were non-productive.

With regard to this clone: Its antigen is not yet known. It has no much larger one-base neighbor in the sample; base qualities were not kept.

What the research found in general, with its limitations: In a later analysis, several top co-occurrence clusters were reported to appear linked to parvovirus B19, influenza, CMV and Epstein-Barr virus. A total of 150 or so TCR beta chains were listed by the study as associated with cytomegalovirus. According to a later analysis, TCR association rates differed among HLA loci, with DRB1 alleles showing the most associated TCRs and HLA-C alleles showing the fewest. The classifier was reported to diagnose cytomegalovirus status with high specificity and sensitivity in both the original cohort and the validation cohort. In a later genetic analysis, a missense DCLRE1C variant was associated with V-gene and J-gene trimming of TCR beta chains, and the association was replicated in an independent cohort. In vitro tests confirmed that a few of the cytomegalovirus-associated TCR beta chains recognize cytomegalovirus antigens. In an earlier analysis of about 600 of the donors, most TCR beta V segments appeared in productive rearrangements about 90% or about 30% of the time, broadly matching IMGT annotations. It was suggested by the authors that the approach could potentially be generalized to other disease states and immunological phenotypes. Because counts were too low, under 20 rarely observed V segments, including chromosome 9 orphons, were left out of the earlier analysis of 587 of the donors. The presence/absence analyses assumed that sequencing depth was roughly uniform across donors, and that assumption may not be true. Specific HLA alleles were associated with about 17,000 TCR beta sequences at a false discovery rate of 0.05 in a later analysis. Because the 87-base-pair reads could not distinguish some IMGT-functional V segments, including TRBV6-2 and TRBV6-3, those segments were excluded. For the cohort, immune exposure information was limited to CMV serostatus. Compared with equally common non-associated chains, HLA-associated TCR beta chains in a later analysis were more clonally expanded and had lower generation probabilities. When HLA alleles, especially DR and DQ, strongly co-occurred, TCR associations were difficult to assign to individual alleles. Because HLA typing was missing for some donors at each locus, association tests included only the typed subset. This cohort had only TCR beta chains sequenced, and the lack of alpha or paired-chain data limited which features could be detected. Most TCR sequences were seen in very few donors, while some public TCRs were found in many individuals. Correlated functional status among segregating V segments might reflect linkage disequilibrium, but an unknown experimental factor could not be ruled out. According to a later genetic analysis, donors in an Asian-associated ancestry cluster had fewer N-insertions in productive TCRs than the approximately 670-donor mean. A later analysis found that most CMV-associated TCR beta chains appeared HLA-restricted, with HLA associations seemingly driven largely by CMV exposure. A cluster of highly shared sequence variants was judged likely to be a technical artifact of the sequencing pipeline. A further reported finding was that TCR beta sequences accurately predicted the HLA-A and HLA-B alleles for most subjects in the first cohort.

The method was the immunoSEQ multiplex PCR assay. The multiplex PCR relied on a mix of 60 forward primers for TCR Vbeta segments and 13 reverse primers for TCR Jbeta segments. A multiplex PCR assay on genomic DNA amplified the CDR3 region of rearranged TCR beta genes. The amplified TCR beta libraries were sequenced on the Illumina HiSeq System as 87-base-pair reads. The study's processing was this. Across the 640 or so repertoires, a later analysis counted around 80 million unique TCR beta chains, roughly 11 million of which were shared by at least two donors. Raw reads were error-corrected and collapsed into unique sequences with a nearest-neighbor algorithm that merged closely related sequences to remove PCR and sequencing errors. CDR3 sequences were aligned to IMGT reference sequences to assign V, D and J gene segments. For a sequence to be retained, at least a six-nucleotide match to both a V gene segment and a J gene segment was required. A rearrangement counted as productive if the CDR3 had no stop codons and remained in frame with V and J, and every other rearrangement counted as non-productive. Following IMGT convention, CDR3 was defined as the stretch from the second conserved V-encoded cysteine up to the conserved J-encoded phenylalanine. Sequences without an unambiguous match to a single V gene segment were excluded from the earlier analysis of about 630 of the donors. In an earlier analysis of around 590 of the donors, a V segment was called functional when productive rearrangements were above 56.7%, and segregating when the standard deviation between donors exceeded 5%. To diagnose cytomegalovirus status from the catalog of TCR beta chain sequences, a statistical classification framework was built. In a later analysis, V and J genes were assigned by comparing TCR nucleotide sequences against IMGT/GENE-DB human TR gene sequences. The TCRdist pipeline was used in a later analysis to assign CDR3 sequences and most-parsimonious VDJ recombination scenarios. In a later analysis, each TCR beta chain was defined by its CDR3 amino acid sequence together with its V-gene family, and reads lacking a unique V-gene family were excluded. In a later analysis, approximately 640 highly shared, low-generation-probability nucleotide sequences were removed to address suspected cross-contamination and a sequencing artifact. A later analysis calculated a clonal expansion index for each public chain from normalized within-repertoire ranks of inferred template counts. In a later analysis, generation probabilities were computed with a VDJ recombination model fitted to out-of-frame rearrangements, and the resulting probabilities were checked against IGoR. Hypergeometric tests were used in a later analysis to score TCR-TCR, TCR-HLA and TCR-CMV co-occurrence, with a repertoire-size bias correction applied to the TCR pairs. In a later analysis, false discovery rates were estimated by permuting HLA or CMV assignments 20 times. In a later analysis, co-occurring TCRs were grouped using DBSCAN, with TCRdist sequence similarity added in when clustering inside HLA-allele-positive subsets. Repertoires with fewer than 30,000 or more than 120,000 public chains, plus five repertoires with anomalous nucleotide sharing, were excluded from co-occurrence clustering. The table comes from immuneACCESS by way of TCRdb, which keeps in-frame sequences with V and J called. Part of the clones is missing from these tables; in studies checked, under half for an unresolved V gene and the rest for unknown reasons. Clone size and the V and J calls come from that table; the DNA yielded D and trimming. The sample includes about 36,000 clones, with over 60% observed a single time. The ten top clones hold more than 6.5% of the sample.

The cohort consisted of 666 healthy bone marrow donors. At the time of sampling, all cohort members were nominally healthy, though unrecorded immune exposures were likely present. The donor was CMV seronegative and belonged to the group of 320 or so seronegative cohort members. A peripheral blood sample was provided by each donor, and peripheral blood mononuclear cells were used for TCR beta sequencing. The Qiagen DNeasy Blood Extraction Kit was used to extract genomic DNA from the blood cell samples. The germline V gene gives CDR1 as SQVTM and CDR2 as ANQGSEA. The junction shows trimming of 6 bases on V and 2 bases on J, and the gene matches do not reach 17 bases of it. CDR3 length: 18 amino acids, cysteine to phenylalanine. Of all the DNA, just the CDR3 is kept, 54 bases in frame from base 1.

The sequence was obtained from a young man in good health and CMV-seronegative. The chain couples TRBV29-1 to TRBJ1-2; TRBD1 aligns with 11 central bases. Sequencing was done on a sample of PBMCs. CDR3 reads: CSVRDRGSSRTSNYGYTF. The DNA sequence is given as TGCAGCGTCCGGGACAGGGGGTCTTCCCGGACCTCAAACTATGGCTACACCTTC.